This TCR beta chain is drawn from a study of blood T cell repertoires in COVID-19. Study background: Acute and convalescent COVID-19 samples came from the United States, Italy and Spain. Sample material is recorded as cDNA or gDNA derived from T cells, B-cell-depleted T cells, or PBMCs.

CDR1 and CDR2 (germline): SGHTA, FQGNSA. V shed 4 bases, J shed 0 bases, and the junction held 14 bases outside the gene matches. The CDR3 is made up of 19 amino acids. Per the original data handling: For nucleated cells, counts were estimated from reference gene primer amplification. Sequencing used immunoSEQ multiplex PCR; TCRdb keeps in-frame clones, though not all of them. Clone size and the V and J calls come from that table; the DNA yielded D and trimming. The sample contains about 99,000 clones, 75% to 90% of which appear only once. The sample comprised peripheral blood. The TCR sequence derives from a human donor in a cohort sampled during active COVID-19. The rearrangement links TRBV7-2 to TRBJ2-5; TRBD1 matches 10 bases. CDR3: CASSWGPGTGDLYQETQYF. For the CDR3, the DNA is TGTGCCAGCAGCTGGGGCCCCGGGACAGGGGACCTGTACCAAGAGACCCAGTACTTC. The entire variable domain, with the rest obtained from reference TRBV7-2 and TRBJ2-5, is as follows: GAGVSQSPSNKVTEKGKDVELRCDPISGHTALYWYRQSLGQGLEFLIYFQGNSAPDKSGLPSDRFSAERTGGSVSTLTIQRTQQEDSAVYLCASSWGPGTGDLYQETQYFGPGTRLLVL.